Below, 16 T cell receptor beta chains from the same sample are listed, as sequenced in a study of Ad26.COV2.S vaccination and SARS-CoV-2 variants. This table comes from immunoSEQ multiplex PCR, and its TCRdb copy is limited to in-frame clones, with some not included. The sample shows some 190,000 clones, 70% to 90% of them seen only once. The input for sequencing was peripheral blood, taken after recovery from COVID-19. The origin of the receptors is a human donor who had recovered from COVID-19.

The chain is built from TRBV18 and TRBJ1-1; 8 bases align to TRBD1. V lost 2 bases, J lost 5 bases, and 10 bases stayed unmatched. Germline V lookup: CDR1 KGHSH, CDR2 LQKENI. The CDR3 length is 16 residues. This chain's CDR3 is CASSPLQDRVITEAFF. CDR3 bases: TGTGCCAGCTCACCATTACAGGACAGGGTAATAACTGAAGCTTTCTTT.

The rearrangement joins TRBV6-5 to TRBJ2-7, with unresolved D. The germline CDR1 and CDR2 sequences are MNHEY and SVGAGI. V lost 5 bases, J lost 0 bases, and 11 bases lay in between. The CDR3 length is 14 residues. The CDR3 coding sequence is TGTGCCAGCAGTCGGACCCCGAGCTCCTACGAGCAGTACTTC. Its protein product is CASSRTPSSYEQYF.

This chain connects TRBV5-4 to TRBJ2-7, with D possibly being TRBD1 (5 bases). Germline V gives CDR1 SGHNT, CDR2 YYREEE (reference sequence). CDR3 length equals 14 residues. With 1 base removed from V and 5 bases from J, the gap between germline ends came to 13 bases. CDR3 bases: TGTGCCAGCAGCTTGAATGCAGGGCTGGACGAGCAGTACTTC. Translating gives CASSLNAGLDEQYF.

The gene calls are TRBV19 and TRBJ2-1, with 13 nucleotides matching TRBD2. V lost 6 bases to trimming and J lost 8 bases; unmatched junction nucleotides: 16. The CDR3 extends over 18 amino acids. The germline V gene has CDR1 LNHDA and CDR2 SQIVND (reference sequence). The CDR3 nucleotides read TGTGCCAGTAGGGGGTTAAAACTAGCGGGAGGGGACATGGATGAGCAGTTCTTC. Translated: CASRGLKLAGGDMDEQFF. The variable domain in full, completed from reference TRBV19 and TRBJ2-1, reads DGGITQSPKYLFRKEGQNVTLSCEQNLNHDAMYWYRQDPGQGLRLIYYSQIVNDFQKGDIAEGYSVSREKKESFPLTVTSAQKNPTAFYLCASRGLKLAGGDMDEQFFGPGTRLTVL.

The chain links TRBV11-2 to TRBJ2-1; D is unresolved. In germline, CDR1 is SGHAT, CDR2 FQNNGV. The CDR3 covers 15 residues. With 5 bases removed from V and 5 bases from J, the gap between germline ends came to 16 bases. The DNA for the CDR3 is TGTGCCAGCAGCCCTGGACGGCACGGAGACAATGAGCAGTTCTTC. Amino acids: CASSPGRHGDNEQFF.

This clone was seen a handful of times. The chain joins TRBV14 to TRBJ2-1, with D unclear. CDR1 and CDR2 (germline): SGHDN, FVKESK. V lost 4 bases and J 8 bases, leaving 18 bases between the germline ends. The CDR3 contains 15 residues. CDR3 sequence: CASSRDGGSSHEQFF. CDR3 in DNA: TGTGCCAGCAGCCGGGATGGTGGTAGCAGCCATGAGCAGTTCTTC.

The chain couples TRBV27 to TRBJ2-1; possible D gene TRBD2, 6 bases. CDR1 is MNHEY, CDR2 SMNVEV, per germline (reference sequence). Deletions cut 0 bases from V and 0 bases from J, with 9 bases between. The CDR3 covers 16 residues. The CDR3 DNA sequence: TGTGCCAGCAGTTTATCCCGGGGGAGCTCCTACAATGAGCAGTTCTTC. Encoded protein: CASSLSRGSSYNEQFF.

The rearrangement uses TRBV11-2 and TRBJ1-4; TRBD1 matches 7 bases. Germline V gene lookup returns CDR1 SGHAT and CDR2 FQNNGV. The trim removed 6 bases at V and 6 bases at J, leaving 10 bases unmatched. The CDR3 spans 15 residues. DNA for the CDR3: TGTGCCAGCAGGAGAAGACAGGGTTTAGATGAAAAACTGTTTTTT. Translating gives CASRRRQGLDEKLFF. Looking up the rest from reference TRBV11-2 and TRBJ1-4 gives the full variable domain: EAGVAQSPRYKIIEKRQSVAFWCNPISGHATLYWYQQILGQGPKLLIQFQNNGVVDDSQLPKDRFSAERLKGVDSTLKIQPAKLEDSAVYLCASRRRQGLDEKLFFGSGTQLSVL.

This chain connects TRBV12-3 or TRBV12-4 to TRBJ2-1; D call uncertain. Deletions cut 5 bases from V and 5 bases from J, with 4 bases between. This CDR3 spans 11 amino acids. The CDR3 loop is CASSKNNEQFF. CDR3 bases: TGTGCCAGCAGTAAGAACAATGAGCAGTTCTTC.

V usage is TRBV5-6 and J usage is TRBJ2-3, with D perhaps matching TRBD2 (6 bases). Trimming removed 1 base from V and 1 base from J, with 13 bases in between. The length of the CDR3 is 16 residues. CDR1 SGHDT and CDR2 YYEEEE come from the germline V gene. The CDR3 protein is CASSLHRGGGTDTQYF. The CDR3 DNA reads as TGTGCCAGCAGCTTGCATCGAGGCGGGGGCACAGATACGCAGTATTTT.

The chain couples TRBV3-1 (or the pseudogene TRBV3-2) to TRBJ1-1; no clear D. V lost 6 bases and J 1 base, leaving 15 bases between the germline ends. Per the germline V gene, CDR1 is LGHDT and CDR2 is YNNKEL (reference sequence). This CDR3 region has 15 residues. The CDR3 here is CASRAGRESNTEAFF. CDR3 DNA: TGTGCCAGCAGGGCCGGTAGGGAATCGAACACTGAAGCTTTCTTT.

CDR3 bases: TGTGCCAGCAGTTTAGGGGGACAGGGAAGCTATGGCTACACCTTC. Its protein product is CASSLGGQGSYGYTF. This chain uses TRBV27 with TRBJ1-2, with 9 bases identical to TRBD1. Trimming at V came to 2 bases and at J to 4 bases, leaving 5 bases not matched to a gene. The CDR3 spans 15 residues. Germline values: CDR1 MNHEY, CDR2 SMNVEV (reference sequence).

In DNA, the CDR3 is TGCGCCAGCAGTCAAATGTTCGGGTGCCATGAGCAGTTCTTC. Amino acids: CASSQMFGCHEQFF. This chain joins TRBV23-1 and TRBJ2-1; D remains unclear. TRBV23-1 is sorted into the ORF group, with uncertain function. The germline V and J ends were trimmed by 2 bases and 8 bases, with 13 bases remaining between them. This CDR3 is built from 14 residues.

The V call is TRBV7-6, the J call TRBJ1-5, with TRBD1 matching 9 bases. V dropped 8 bases and J dropped 5; count of bases not matched to a gene: 7. Per germline, CDR1 SGHVS and CDR2 FNYEAQ. This CDR3 comprises 14 residues. As DNA, the CDR3 is TGTGCCAGCTTAGGGGACAGGGACTATCAGCCCCAGCATTTT. This codes for CASLGDRDYQPQHF.

V is TRBV27 and J is TRBJ1-6, with 11 bases identical to TRBD1. The CDR3 covers 14 residues. The junction had 2 bases not matched to a gene; V was cut back by 4 bases and J by 9 bases. CDR1 and CDR2 (germline): MNHEY, SMNVEV (reference sequence). This CDR3 reads CASSSGTGGSPLHF. CDR3 DNA: TGTGCCAGCAGTTCCGGGACAGGGGGTTCACCCCTCCACTTT.

The chain has TRBV30 and TRBJ2-3; D is uncertain. The CDR3 covers 14 residues. Germline assignment: CDR1 GTSNPN and CDR2 SVGIG (reference sequence). V lost 5 bases and J lost 4, with 16 bases in between. The DNA for the CDR3 is TGTGCCTGGTGGAACTGGGGAAGTTCAGATACGCAGTATTTT. It specifies CAWWNWGSSDTQYF. Full variable domain (outside the CDR3, taken from reference TRBV30 and TRBJ2-3): SQTIHQWPATLVQPVGSPLSLECTVEGTSNPNLYWYRQAAGRGLQLLFYSVGIGQISSEVPQNLSASRPQDRQFILSSKKLLLSDSGFYLCAWWNWGSSDTQYFGPGTRLTVL.